Listed here is a single T cell receptor (beta chain). The antigen remains unidentified. Until they underwent thyroid surgery, no patient had received any treatment. Original processing notes: Between-group CDR3 differences, defined by clinicopathological status, yielded a distant-metastasis classifier for papillary thyroid cancer. TCRdb re-called clones via MiXCR from the PCR reads. TCRdb's processing, not the authors', yielded these V and J calls. In the table there are tens of thousands of clones, 20% of which are singletons. The CDR3 totals 14 residues. The germline gives CDR1 GTSNPN, CDR2 SVGIG (reference sequence). V was cut by 3 bases and J by 2 bases, with 13 bases left in between. This specimen comes from a study of metastatic and nonmetastatic thyroid tumors. Turning to the study itself: The authors compared repertoires across blood and tumor or nodule tissue from malignant and benign thyroid patients. Findings and limits, study-wide: For both blood and tumor, malignant thyroid tumors reportedly showed significantly higher TCR beta diversity than benign nodules did.

This TCR derives from a female donor with papillary thyroid cancer or a benign thyroid nodule (not recorded which). Some clones in this sample may be carry-over from other donors' samples. Sequenced sample: adjacent normal tissue. The rearrangement uses TRBV30 and TRBJ1-1; D call uncertain. This chain's CDR3 is CAWRGGSANTEAFF. In DNA, the CDR3 is TGTGCCTGGAGAGGCGGGAGCGCCAACACTGAAGCTTTCTTT. Full variable domain (missing parts from reference TRBV30 and TRBJ1-1): SQTIHQWPATLVQPVGSPLSLECTVEGTSNPNLYWYRQAAGRGLQLLFYSVGIGQISSEVPQNLSASRPQDRQFILSSKKLLLSDSGFYLCAWRGGSANTEAFFGQGTRLTVV.